This TCR beta chain is from a study of T cells in women clearing cervical HPV infection. Overall study context: Blood came at first lesion visit for cases, post-clearance for controls. With HLA typing for only a few women, HLA confounding remains possible. Study outcomes and limitations: Associations may precede or follow infection; HPV-specific or memory T cells were not isolated.

CDR1 and CDR2 from the germline V gene are SGHRS and YFSETQ. Trimming removed 3 bases from V and 5 bases from J; junction bases left unmatched: 5. This CDR3 comprises 14 residues. TCR beta CDR3 amplified by multiplex PCR from approximately 1,100 ng genomic DNA. Some clones are missing from TCRdb's copy, which holds only in-frame ones; the method was immunoSEQ multiplex PCR. This sample's table reports some 20,000 clones. Turning to this clone: Its cognate antigen is unknown. The read is 3 residues too short to cover the CDR3 end, so that end is filled in from the germline J gene.

The chain employs TRBV5-1 and TRBJ2-7, with TRBD1 matching 10 bases. This receptor was identified in a woman between 18 and 69 years old with a cervical HPV16 infection that either progressed to CIN3+ or cleared (not recorded which). The sequenced material came from blood buffy coat. The chain's CDR3 is CASSSGQGTHEQYF. CDR3 DNA, as far as it was read: TGCGCCAGCAGCTCGGGACAGGGGACCCACGAG.